This T cell receptor (beta chain) is from a study of blood T cell repertoires in COVID-19. Trimming took off 8 bases at V and 6 bases at J, with 20 bases between the two ends. Germline loops: CDR1 LGHDT, CDR2 YNNKEL (reference sequence). This CDR3 comprises 14 residues. Measured with immunoSEQ multiplex PCR; TCRdb has only the in-frame clones, and not every one. Of 65,000 to 85,000 clones in the sample, about 80% were seen once. This clonotype was sampled from a man in his fifties or sixties with active or convalescent COVID-19. The specimen was peripheral blood. This chain uses TRBV3-1 (or the pseudogene TRBV3-2) with TRBJ2-7, with a tentative D call TRBD2 (7 bases). The CDR3 nucleotides read TGTGCCAGCGGTCTGGCGGGGGCTATGGCCGAGCAGTACTTC. Translated, it gives CASGLAGAMAEQYF.